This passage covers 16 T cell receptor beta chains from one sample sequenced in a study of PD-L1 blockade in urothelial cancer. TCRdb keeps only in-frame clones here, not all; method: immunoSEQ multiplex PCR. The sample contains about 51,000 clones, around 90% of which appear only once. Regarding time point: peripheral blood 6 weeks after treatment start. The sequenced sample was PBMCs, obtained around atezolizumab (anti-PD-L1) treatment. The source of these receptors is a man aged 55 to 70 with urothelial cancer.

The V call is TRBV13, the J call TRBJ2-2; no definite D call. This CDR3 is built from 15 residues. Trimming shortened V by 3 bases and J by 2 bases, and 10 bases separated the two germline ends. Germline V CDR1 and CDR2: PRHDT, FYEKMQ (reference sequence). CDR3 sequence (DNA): TGTGCCAGCAGCTTTGCGTCAAAAAACACCGGGGAGCTGTTTTTT. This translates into CASSFASKNTGELFF.

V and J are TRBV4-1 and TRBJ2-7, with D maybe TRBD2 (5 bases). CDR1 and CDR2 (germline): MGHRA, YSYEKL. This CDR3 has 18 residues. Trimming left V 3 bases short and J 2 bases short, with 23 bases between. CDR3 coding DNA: TGCGCCAGCAGCCATCTCGGGATTCTCCCCGTCCAGACCTACGAGCAGTACTTC. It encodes CASSHLGILPVQTYEQYF.

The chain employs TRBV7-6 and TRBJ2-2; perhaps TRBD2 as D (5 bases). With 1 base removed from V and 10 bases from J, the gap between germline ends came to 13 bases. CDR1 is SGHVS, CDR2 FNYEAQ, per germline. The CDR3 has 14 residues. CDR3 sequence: CASSLEAGSLELFF. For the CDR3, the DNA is TGTGCCAGCAGCTTAGAGGCGGGTTCTTTGGAGCTGTTTTTT.

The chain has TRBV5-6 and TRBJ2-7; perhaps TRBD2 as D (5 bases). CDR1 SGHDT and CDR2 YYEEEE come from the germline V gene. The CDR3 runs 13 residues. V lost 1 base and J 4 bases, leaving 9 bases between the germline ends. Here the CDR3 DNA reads TGTGCCAGCAGCTTGTATCGGGAATACGAGCAGTACTTC. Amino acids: CASSLYREYEQYF.

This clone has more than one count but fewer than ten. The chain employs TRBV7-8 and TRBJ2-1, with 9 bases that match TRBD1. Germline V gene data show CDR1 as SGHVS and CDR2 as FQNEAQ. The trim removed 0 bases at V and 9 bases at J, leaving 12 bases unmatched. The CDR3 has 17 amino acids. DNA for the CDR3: TGTGCCAGCAGCTTAGCGGACTACGGGACAGGGCGCAGTGAGCAGTTCTTC. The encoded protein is CASSLADYGTGRSEQFF.

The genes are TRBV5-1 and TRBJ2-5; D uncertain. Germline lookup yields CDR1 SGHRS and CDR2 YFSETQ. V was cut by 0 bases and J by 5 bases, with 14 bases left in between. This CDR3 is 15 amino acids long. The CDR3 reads CASSLGASAGETQYF. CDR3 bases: TGCGCCAGCAGCTTGGGGGCCTCAGCCGGTGAGACCCAGTACTTC.

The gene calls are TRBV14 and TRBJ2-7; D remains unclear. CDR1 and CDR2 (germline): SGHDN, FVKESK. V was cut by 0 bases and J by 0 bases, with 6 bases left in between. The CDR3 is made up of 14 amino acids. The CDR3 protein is CASSQDPLSYEQYF. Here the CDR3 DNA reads TGTGCCAGCAGCCAAGACCCCCTCTCCTACGAGCAGTACTTC.

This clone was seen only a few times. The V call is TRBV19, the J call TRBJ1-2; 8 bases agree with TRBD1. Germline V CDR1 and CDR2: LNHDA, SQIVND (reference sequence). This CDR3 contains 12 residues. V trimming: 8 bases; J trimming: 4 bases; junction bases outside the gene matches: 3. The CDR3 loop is CASADRGYGYTF. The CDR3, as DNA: TGTGCCAGTGCTGACAGGGGCTATGGCTACACCTTC.

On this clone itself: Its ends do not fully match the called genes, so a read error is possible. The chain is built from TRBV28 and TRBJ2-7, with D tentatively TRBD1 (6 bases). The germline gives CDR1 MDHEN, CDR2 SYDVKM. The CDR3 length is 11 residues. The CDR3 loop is CASSPRDILLF. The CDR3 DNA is TGTGCCAGCAGTCCCCGGGACATCCTTCTCTTC.

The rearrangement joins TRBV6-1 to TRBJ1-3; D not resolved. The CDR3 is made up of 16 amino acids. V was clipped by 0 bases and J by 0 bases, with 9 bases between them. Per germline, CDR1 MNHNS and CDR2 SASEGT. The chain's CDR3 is CASSEARHPSGNTIYF. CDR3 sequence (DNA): TGTGCCAGCAGTGAAGCGCGGCACCCCTCTGGAAACACCATATATTTT.

CDR3 loop: CASSSPGLALTGELFF. The CDR3 bases are TGTGCCAGCAGTTCTCCGGGACTAGCCCTCACCGGGGAGCTGTTTTTT. The rearrangement joins TRBV28 to TRBJ2-2, with 9 bases lining up with TRBD2. There are 16 residues in the CDR3. The germline V gene has CDR1 MDHEN and CDR2 SYDVKM. Trimming took 4 bases from V and 4 from J; bases not matched to a gene: 7.

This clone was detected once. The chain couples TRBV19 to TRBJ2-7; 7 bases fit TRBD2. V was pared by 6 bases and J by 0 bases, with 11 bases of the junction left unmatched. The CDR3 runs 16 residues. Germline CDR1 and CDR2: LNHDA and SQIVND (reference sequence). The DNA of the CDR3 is TGTGCCAGTAGCCCCGGGGGGAGTGCCTCCTCCTACGAGCAGTACTTC. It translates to CASSPGGSASSYEQYF. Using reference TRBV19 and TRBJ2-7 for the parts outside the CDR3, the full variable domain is DGGITQSPKYLFRKEGQNVTLSCEQNLNHDAMYWYRQDPGQGLRLIYYSQIVNDFQKGDIAEGYSVSREKKESFPLTVTSAQKNPTAFYLCASSPGGSASSYEQYFGPGTRLTVT.

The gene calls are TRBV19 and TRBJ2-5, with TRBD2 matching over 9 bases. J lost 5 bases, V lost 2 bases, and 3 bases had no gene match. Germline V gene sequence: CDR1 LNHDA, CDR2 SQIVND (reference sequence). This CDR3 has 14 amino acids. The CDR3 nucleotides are TGTGCCAGTAGTATATCTAGCGGGACTGAGACCCAGTACTTC. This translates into CASSISSGTETQYF.

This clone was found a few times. CDR3 amino acids: CASGDGYHEAFF. The CDR3 DNA follows: TGTGCCAGCGGAGATGGTTACCATGAAGCTTTCTTT. This chain uses TRBV5-6 with TRBJ1-1; D remains ambiguous. This CDR3 has 12 residues. V dropped 7 bases and J dropped 7 bases, with 14 bases sitting between them. Germline lookup yields CDR1 SGHDT and CDR2 YYEEEE.

Here the CDR3 reads CASSLEGQRTPYNEQFF. The CDR3 DNA sequence: TGCGCCAGCAGCTTGGAAGGTCAGCGGACCCCTTACAATGAGCAGTTCTTC. This chain joins TRBV5-1 and TRBJ2-1; D is possibly TRBD2 (5 bases). Looked up from germline, CDR1 is SGHRS and CDR2 is YFSETQ. This CDR3 has 17 amino acids. The V end lost 0 bases, the J end lost 4 bases, and 17 bases lay between the germline ends.

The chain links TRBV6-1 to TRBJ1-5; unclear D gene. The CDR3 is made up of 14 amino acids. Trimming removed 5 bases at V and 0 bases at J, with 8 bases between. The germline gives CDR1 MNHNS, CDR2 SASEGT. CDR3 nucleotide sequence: TGTGCCAGCAGTTTTGACTATAGCAATCAGCCCCAGCATTTT. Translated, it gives CASSFDYSNQPQHF.